The 14 T cell receptor beta chains below all came from one sample that was sequenced in a study of shared clonotypes between healthy human individuals. CD45RO-negative CD8 cells positively selected for CCR7 made up the naive population, which excluded terminally differentiated effector memory CD45RA+ cells. Here immunoSEQ multiplex PCR was the method, and the copy in TCRdb shows in-frame clones only, minus some. The repertoire holds 1.5 million to 2.5 million clones, with roughly 94% as singletons. The sequencing sample was made of naive CD8+ T cells sorted from blood. These receptors all come from a man in his late teens or twenties in good health.

The genes are TRBV11-2 and TRBJ2-2; D may match TRBD1 or TRBD2 (5 bases each). The CDR3 has 14 amino acids. Germline V lookup: CDR1 SGHAT, CDR2 FQNNGV. Trimming shortened V by 5 bases and J by 8 bases, and 15 bases separated the two germline ends. The CDR3 loop is CASSPIGGGGELFF. DNA of the CDR3: TGTGCCAGCAGCCCCATTGGGGGTGGGGGGGAGCTGTTTTTT.

The chain carries TRBV5-1 and TRBJ2-1; TRBD1 aligns across 11 bases. Germline CDR1 reads SGHRS; CDR2 reads YFSETQ. There are 16 residues in the CDR3. Trimming took 2 bases from V and 4 from J; bases not matched to a gene: 5. In DNA, the CDR3 is TGCGCCAGCAGCTTAAGGACAGGGGGCGAATACAATGAGCAGTTCTTC. This sequence encodes CASSLRTGGEYNEQFF.

This clone showed up just once. This chain joins TRBV10-2 and TRBJ2-3; 7 positions agree with TRBD2. V dropped 6 bases and J dropped 0; count of bases not matched to a gene: 6. Germline V gene lookup returns CDR1 WSHSY and CDR2 SAAADI. The CDR3 has 15 amino acids. The chain's CDR3 is CASSTGTISTDTQYF. In nucleotides, the CDR3 is TGCGCCAGCAGCACCGGGACTATTAGCACAGATACGCAGTATTTT.

This rearrangement joins TRBV4-3 to TRBJ1-2; TRBD1 matches 7 bases. The J segment lost 8 bases and the V segment lost 1 base, leaving 19 bases of the junction unmatched. This CDR3 comprises 18 residues. In germline, CDR1 is LGHNA, CDR2 YSLEER. The CDR3, as DNA: TGCGCCAGCAGCCAAGTCCTCGGACAGGAATCCGGGTACTTAGGCTACACCTTC. It is translated as CASSQVLGQESGYLGYTF.

A single count supports this clone. V is TRBV15 and J is TRBJ2-1; possible D gene TRBD1, 6 bases. Germline loops: CDR1 LNHNV, CDR2 YYDKDF (reference sequence). This CDR3 is built from 12 residues. The CDR3 here is CVTGQSNNEQFF. The CDR3 region has the DNA TGTGTGACCGGACAGTCAAACAATGAGCAGTTCTTC.

This clone was recorded a few times. Other DNA sequences in the sample encode the same CDR3. The V call is TRBV10-2, the J call TRBJ2-7; D call uncertain. V dropped 0 bases and J dropped 2 bases, with 2 bases sitting between them. This CDR3 is 12 amino acids long. Germline loops: CDR1 WSHSY, CDR2 SAAADI. The CDR3 DNA is TGCGCCAGCAGTGAGTCAGCCTACGAGCAGTACTTC. Encoded protein: CASSESAYEQYF.

This rearrangement joins TRBV6-5 to TRBJ2-7; maybe TRBD1 (5 bases). V was clipped by 5 bases and J by 4 bases, with 12 bases between them. The CDR3 is 13 residues long. CDR1 and CDR2 (germline): MNHEY, SVGAGI. The DNA for the CDR3 is TGTGCCAGCAGTCAGGGTGGTAGTTACGAGCAGTACTTC. It is translated as CASSQGGSYEQYF.

The rearrangement joins TRBV19 to TRBJ1-2, with D perhaps matching TRBD1 (5 bases). V shed 3 bases and J shed 4 bases, with 12 bases lying between them. The CDR3 is 14 residues long. Germline V gene data show CDR1 as LNHDA and CDR2 as SQIVND (reference sequence). The CDR3 DNA reads TGTGCCAGTAGTATCCCGACAGTTCCCTATGGCTACACCTTC. Its translation is CASSIPTVPYGYTF.

The V and J genes are TRBV6-1 and TRBJ1-1, with D possibly being TRBD1 (5 bases). Germline-derived CDR1 and CDR2 are MNHNS and SASEGT. The V gene lost 4 bases and the J gene lost 5 bases, with 11 bases spanning the gap. CDR3 length: 13 amino acids. The CDR3 spells CASSGLGLTEAFF. CDR3 coding DNA: TGTGCCAGCAGTGGCCTGGGGCTGACTGAAGCTTTCTTT.

V usage is TRBV6-5 and J usage is TRBJ2-5, with TRBD1 identical over 11 bases. The CDR3 covers 15 residues. Trimming took 10 bases from V and 4 from J; bases not matched to a gene: 11. Germline values: CDR1 MNHEY, CDR2 SVGAGI. The chain's CDR3 is CATSGTGGSRETQYF. The CDR3 coding sequence is TGTGCCACCTCCGGGACAGGGGGATCTCGAGAGACCCAGTACTTC.

This clone was counted once. The chain carries TRBV13 and TRBJ1-1, with D unresolved. This CDR3 comprises 14 residues. V shed 2 bases and J shed 1 base, with 8 bases lying between them. Germline V gives CDR1 PRHDT, CDR2 FYEKMQ (reference sequence). The CDR3: CASSLLSGNTEAFF. The CDR3 DNA reads TGTGCCAGCAGCTTACTGTCAGGGAACACTGAAGCTTTCTTT.

The chain recombines TRBV2 with TRBJ2-1; tentative D call: TRBD1 (5 bases). This CDR3 is built from 16 residues. With 1 base removed from V and 12 bases from J, the gap between germline ends came to 22 bases. In germline, CDR1 is SNHLY, CDR2 FYNNEI. The DNA of the CDR3 is TGTGCCAGCAGTGAAGGACCCAATTACGATCAGGGTCTGCAGTTCTTC. As protein: CASSEGPNYDQGLQFF.

This sequence joins TRBV6-1 and TRBJ2-1; TRBD2 is a possible D gene (5 bases). The CDR3 length is 15 residues. In germline, CDR1 is MNHNS, CDR2 SASEGT. V lost 4 bases and J 0 bases, leaving 10 bases between the germline ends. The CDR3 loop is CASSGARGSYNEQFF. The CDR3 coding sequence is TGTGCCAGCAGTGGGGCACGGGGCTCCTACAATGAGCAGTTCTTC.

V usage is TRBV5-6 and J usage is TRBJ2-1, with D possibly being TRBD1 (6 bases). The CDR3 has 14 amino acids. The germline V and J ends were trimmed by 0 bases and 9 bases, with 13 bases remaining between them. The germline CDR1 and CDR2 sequences are SGHDT and YYEEEE. CDR3 amino acids: CASSLAPGVSEQFF. CDR3 nucleotide sequence: TGTGCCAGCAGCTTGGCTCCAGGGGTGAGTGAGCAGTTCTTC.